This TCR beta chain is from a study of neurological immune-mediated disorders. Study-wide findings and caveats: The absence of shared CDR3 amino acid sequences among expanded clones across subjects suggests private repertoires in all groups.

This clonotype was counted at least ten times. Its target is not known. The CDR3 totals 17 residues. The germline V gene encodes CDR1 MGHRA and CDR2 YSYEKL. With 0 bases removed from V and 0 bases from J, the gap between germline ends came to 11 bases. The cDNA was generated by 5'RACE with 10-nucleotide random UMIs. TCRdb fed the 5' RACE reads into MiXCR, producing one record per CDR3 protein. The data show roughly 76,000 distinct CDR3 sequences, with 2.5% to 4% seen just once and about 5% held by the top ten. The clonotype comes from a woman in her forties or fifties with multiple sclerosis. The V call is TRBV4-1, the J call TRBJ2-2; the D gene is possibly TRBD2 (6 bases). Sequenced material: PBMCs. The CDR3 sequence is CASSQETGTANTGELFF. The CDR3 DNA sequence: TGCGCCAGCAGCCAAGAGACCGGGACTGCGAACACCGGGGAGCTGTTTTTT.